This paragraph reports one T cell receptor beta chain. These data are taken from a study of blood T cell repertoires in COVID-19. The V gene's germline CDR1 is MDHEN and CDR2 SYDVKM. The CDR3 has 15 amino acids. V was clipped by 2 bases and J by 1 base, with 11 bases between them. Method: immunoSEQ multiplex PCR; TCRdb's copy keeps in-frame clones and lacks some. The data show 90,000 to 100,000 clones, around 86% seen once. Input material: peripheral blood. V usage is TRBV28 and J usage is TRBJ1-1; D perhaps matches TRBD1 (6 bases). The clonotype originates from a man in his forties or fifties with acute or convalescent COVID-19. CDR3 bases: TGTGCCAGCAGTTTAAATCGGGGACAGAACACTGAAGCTTTCTTT. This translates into CASSLNRGQNTEAFF. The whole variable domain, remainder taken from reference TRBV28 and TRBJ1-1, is DVKVTQSSRYLVKRTGEKVFLECVQDMDHENMFWYRQDPGLGLRLIYFSYDVKMKEKGDIPEGYSVSREKKERFSLILESASTNQTSMYLCASSLNRGQNTEAFFGQGTRLTVV.